This T cell receptor beta chain was sequenced during a study of T cells in women clearing cervical HPV infection. Study-level results: TRBV6-7 relative abundance averaged about 0.1% in cases and more than 0.15% in controls.

About this clone itself: The target antigen is unknown. The CDR3 end lies 3 residues beyond the end of the read and is filled in from the germline J gene.

Average input was around 1,200 ng genomic DNA for immunoSEQ TCR beta CDR3 amplification. TCRdb's table, derived via immunoSEQ multiplex PCR, lists solely in-frame clones and lacks some. The listing contains about 23,000 clones. In germline, CDR1 is SGHNT, CDR2 YYREEE (reference sequence). V was shortened by 4 bases and J by 9 bases, with 14 bases between the two germline ends. The CDR3 runs to 14 residues. The TCR originated in a woman between 18 and 69 years old with a cervical HPV16 infection that either progressed to CIN3+ or cleared (not recorded which). The chain carries TRBV5-4 and TRBJ1-6; TRBD1 might be the D (6 bases). Sequenced material: blood buffy coat. CDR3 sequence: CASSPQGIGSPLHF. The sequenced part of the CDR3 DNA is TGTGCCAGCAGCCCCCAGGGGATTGGTTCACCC.